This TCR beta chain was profiled in a study of shared clonotypes between healthy human individuals. Study outcomes and limitations: It was anticipated that sequencing depth would influence how many clonotypes donors shared.

The germline gives CDR1 ENHRY, CDR2 SYGVKD. The CDR3 covers 16 residues. V lost 0 bases, J lost 6 bases, and 7 bases stayed unmatched. Assay execution proceeded at the deep level. Profiling relied on immunoSEQ multiplex PCR, and the TCRdb table lists in-frame clones only, not all of them. Altogether 1,400,000 or so clones are present, less than 99% being singletons, with the ten largest covering around 0.33%. As for this clone: Antigen: not known.

The TCR was taken from a man aged 30 to 39 in good health. The chain carries TRBV10-3 and TRBJ2-2; 7 bases are shared with TRBD2. The sequenced sample consisted of naive CD4+ T cells sorted from blood. Subset meaning: CD45RA+ positively selected. CDR3 sequence: CAISESTLATSGELFF. In DNA form, the CDR3 reads TGTGCCATCAGTGAGTCGACACTAGCGACCTCCGGGGAGCTGTTTTTT.